Following are 3 T cell receptor beta chains from one sample sequenced in a study of shared clonotypes between healthy human individuals. CD8 cells regarded as naive lacked CD45RO, were positively chosen for CCR7, and omitted terminally differentiated effector memory CD45RA+ cells. Libraries were prepared by immunoSEQ multiplex PCR; TCRdb keeps only in-frame clonotypes and omits some of them. This table holds some 2 million clones, approximately 95% found once. The sequenced material came from naive CD8+ T cells sorted from blood. The source is a man younger than 35 in good health.

Concerning this clone itself: At the DNA level, this CDR3 is encoded by other sequences in the same sample as well. The genes are TRBV9 and TRBJ1-1; D is undetermined. Germline V CDR1 and CDR2: SGDLS, YYNGEE. Trimming removed 0 bases from V and 5 bases from J, with 8 bases in between. The CDR3 has 13 residues. CDR3 protein: CASSVGGRTEAFF. In nucleotides, the CDR3 is TGTGCCAGCAGCGTAGGAGGGCGGACTGAAGCTTTCTTT.

This rearrangement joins TRBV6-6 to TRBJ1-2, with TRBD1 as a possible D gene (5 bases). Germline V gene data show CDR1 as MNHNY and CDR2 as SVGAGI (reference sequence). CDR3 size: 12 residues. The ends were cut back, 8 bases at V and 4 bases at J, with 11 bases in the middle. Written as DNA, the CDR3 is TGTGCCAGCTTGGGGCAGGGCTATGGCTACACCTTC. Its protein product is CASLGQGYGYTF.

Concerning this clone: The same CDR3 also results from other DNA sequences found in this sample. The CDR3 DNA sequence: TGCGCCAGCAGCCAAGTCAGTTCACCCCTCCACTTT. Translation: CASSQVSSPLHF. V is TRBV4-1 and J is TRBJ1-6; D unresolved. CDR3 length equals 12 residues. V dropped 1 base and J dropped 9 bases, with 4 bases sitting between them. Per the germline V gene, CDR1 is MGHRA and CDR2 is YSYEKL.